Presented here are 27 T cell receptor beta chains from one specimen sequenced in a study of T cells in narcolepsy. The assay was immunoSEQ multiplex PCR, and TCRdb's table has in-frame clones only and misses some. The table includes around 15,000 clones, roughly 85% detected once. Specimen: memory (CD45RA-) CD4+ T cells from blood. Receptor source: a human donor in good health.

This chain links TRBV7-9 with TRBJ1-2; D not certain. Germline V gene sequence: CDR1 SEHNR, CDR2 FQNEAQ (reference sequence). The CDR3 sequence is 13 residues long. The V gene lost 4 bases and the J gene lost 2 bases, with 8 bases spanning the gap. This CDR3 reads CASSSAKNYGYTF. CDR3 DNA: TGTGCCAGCAGCTCGGCCAAAAACTATGGCTACACCTTC.

This clone was seen a single time. The chain uses TRBV7-8 and TRBJ2-1; TRBD2 matches 7 bases. CDR1 is SGHVS, CDR2 FQNEAQ, per germline. The CDR3 is 13 amino acids. With 6 bases clipped from V and 3 bases from J, the junction kept 2 bases outside the gene matches. The DNA for the CDR3 is TGTGCCAGCAGTGTAGCGGGCTACAATGAGCAGTTCTTC. It specifies CASSVAGYNEQFF.

The J gene is TRBJ1-4, the V gene TRBV29-1; D is possibly TRBD1 (6 bases). V was pared by 2 bases and J by 12 bases, with 19 bases between. CDR1 is SQVTM and CDR2 is ANQGSEA in the germline V gene. The CDR3 is made up of 14 amino acids. CDR3 DNA sequence: TGCAGCGTTGAAAGGTTCGGGGGGGGCACTGAACTGTTTTTT. Encoded protein: CSVERFGGGTELFF.

The chain has TRBV6-7 and TRBJ2-4; possible D gene TRBD1, 6 bases. TRBV6-7 is flagged as an ORF with uncertain function. Trimming cost V 4 bases and J 1 base, with 14 bases left between them. This CDR3 has 16 amino acids. The CDR3 nucleotides read TGTGCCAGCAGTTCCCCCTCCAGGGGTGCCAAAAACATTCAGTACTTC. It encodes CASSSPSRGAKNIQYF.

V gene TRBV6-6 combines with J gene TRBJ1-4; D is unclear. The V end lost 4 bases, the J end lost 8 bases, and 5 bases lay between the germline ends. The CDR3 has 11 residues. Germline V lookup: CDR1 MNHNY, CDR2 SVGAGI (reference sequence). CDR3 bases: TGTGCCAGCAGTTCTCGGGAAAAACTGTTTTTT. Protein: CASSSREKLFF.

The chain combines TRBV5-6 with TRBJ1-5, with D unresolved. The CDR3 length is 17 residues. V lost 2 bases to trimming and J lost 7 bases, with 22 bases between them. Germline V gene lookup returns CDR1 SGHDT and CDR2 YYEEEE. The CDR3 region is CASSLTSGYRAGQPQHF. CDR3 bases: TGTGCCAGCAGCTTAACGTCTGGGTATAGGGCCGGGCAGCCCCAGCATTTT.

The chain recombines TRBV27 with TRBJ2-1, with 14 nucleotides matching TRBD2. The germline gives CDR1 MNHEY, CDR2 SMNVEV (reference sequence). Losses at the gene ends were 2 bases for V and 5 bases for J; bases not matched to a gene: 8. The CDR3 consists of 18 residues. The CDR3 DNA reads TGTGCCAGCAGTTTACTCCCATTGACTAGCGGGAGGGACAATGAGCAGTTCTTC. Its translation: CASSLLPLTSGRDNEQFF.

The gene calls are TRBV7-2 and TRBJ1-2, with a tentative D call TRBD1 (6 bases). Germline V gene lookup returns CDR1 SGHTA and CDR2 FQGNSA. This CDR3 is 16 amino acids long. The V and J ends lost 5 bases and 2 bases respectively, with 18 bases between them. The CDR3 is CASSARPGGGNYGYTF. Written as DNA, the CDR3 is TGTGCCAGCAGCGCACGTCCGGGGGGCGGGAACTATGGCTACACCTTC.

V and J are TRBV18 and TRBJ2-2, with unresolved D. Germline CDR1 and CDR2: KGHSH and LQKENI. CDR3 length: 14 residues. V was cut by 6 bases and J by 6 bases, with 14 bases left in between. CDR3 region: CASSQSRGPGELFF. CDR3 in DNA: TGTGCCAGCTCCCAATCCCGTGGTCCCGGGGAGCTGTTTTTT.

V is TRBV5-1 and J is TRBJ2-7; D remains ambiguous. The V end was cut by 0 bases, the J end by 5 bases, with 6 bases between. The CDR3 spans 12 residues. Germline CDR1 SGHRS, CDR2 YFSETQ. CDR3 region: CASSLGFHEQYF. CDR3 sequence (DNA): TGCGCCAGCAGCTTGGGATTCCACGAGCAGTACTTC.

This chain connects TRBV7-8 to TRBJ1-2; TRBD1 aligns across 10 bases. V was clipped by 5 bases and J by 6 bases; unmatched bases: 9. Germline CDR1 SGHVS, CDR2 FQNEAQ. The CDR3 loop spans 15 amino acids. CDR3 loop: CASSRQGAGPNGYTF. CDR3 in DNA: TGTGCCAGCAGCAGACAGGGGGCAGGCCCTAATGGCTACACCTTC.

The V call is TRBV7-8, the J call TRBJ1-3; D perhaps matches TRBD1 (5 bases). With 2 bases removed from V and 9 bases from J, the gap between germline ends came to 17 bases. CDR1 is SGHVS, CDR2 FQNEAQ, per germline. The CDR3 contains 15 residues. CDR3 in amino acids: CASSLIGGGEGTIYF. Written as DNA, the CDR3 is TGTGCCAGCAGCTTAATTGGGGGAGGGGAGGGCACCATATATTTT.

The table lists this clone with a count of one. The rearrangement links TRBV2 to TRBJ1-4; TRBD1 matches at 9 bases. V lost 6 bases, J lost 8 bases, and 10 bases stayed unmatched. The germline gives CDR1 SNHLY, CDR2 FYNNEI. The CDR3 is made up of 15 amino acids. The CDR3 nucleotides read TGTGCCAGCAGCTTTACCGGGACAGGGAACGAAAAACTGTTTTTT. This encodes CASSFTGTGNEKLFF.

This clone was observed a single time. The V and J genes are TRBV5-1 and TRBJ2-7, with D unclear. The germline V gene encodes CDR1 SGHRS and CDR2 YFSETQ. The V gene lost 0 bases and the J gene lost 3 bases, with 10 bases spanning the gap. The CDR3 contains 14 residues. CDR3 region: CASSLEARNYEQYF. In DNA, the CDR3 is TGCGCCAGCAGCTTGGAAGCCCGCAACTACGAGCAGTACTTC.

This clone is a singleton in its sample. The chain has TRBV6-5 and TRBJ2-3; tentatively, D is TRBD1 (5 bases). The ends were cut back, 6 bases at V and 7 bases at J, with 20 bases in the middle. Germline CDR1 reads MNHEY; CDR2 reads SVGAGI. The CDR3 covers 15 residues. The CDR3 DNA follows: TGTGCCAGCAGCTCAGGGCCACCTCACACTAATACGCAGTATTTT. As protein: CASSSGPPHTNTQYF.

The J gene is TRBJ1-1, the V gene TRBV7-2; D is undetermined. The CDR3 is made up of 14 amino acids. The V end was cut by 5 bases, the J end by 2 bases, with 12 bases between. CDR1 is SGHTA, CDR2 FQGNSA, per germline. The CDR3 DNA sequence: TGTGCCAGCAGCCAGTCGCCTCAAAACACTGAAGCTTTCTTT. Translating gives CASSQSPQNTEAFF.

This chain uses TRBV2 with TRBJ2-2; D remains unclear. The CDR3 contains 17 residues. The germline V gene has CDR1 SNHLY and CDR2 FYNNEI. Trimming took 0 bases from V and 6 from J, leaving 17 bases between them. CDR3 DNA: TGTGCCAGCAGTGAAGCGCTTCCCCCGGCGCCGCCCGGGGAGCTGTTTTTT. Its translation is CASSEALPPAPPGELFF.

The chain joins TRBV4-2 to TRBJ2-5; the match to TRBD1 covers 7 bases. V shed 0 bases, J shed 2 bases, and the junction held 6 bases outside the gene matches. The CDR3 runs 16 residues. Germline CDR1 LGHNA, CDR2 YNFKEQ. The CDR3, as DNA: TGTGCCAGCAGCCAAGATAAGGGGGCAGCTCAAGAGACCCAGTACTTC. This codes for CASSQDKGAAQETQYF.

V usage is TRBV6-6 and J usage is TRBJ2-5; D remains unclear. The CDR3 spans 13 residues. The germline V gene has CDR1 MNHNY and CDR2 SVGAGI (reference sequence). V was trimmed by 0 bases and J by 5 bases, leaving 7 bases between them. The DNA of the CDR3 is TGTGCCAGCAGTTACTCCACCAGGGAGACCCAGTACTTC. As protein: CASSYSTRETQYF.

The chain combines TRBV2 with TRBJ1-5; D call uncertain. The CDR3 has 13 residues. The V gene's germline CDR1 is SNHLY and CDR2 FYNNEI. V shed 5 bases and J shed 5 bases, with 10 bases lying between them. The chain's CDR3 is CASSRLEDQPQHF. The CDR3 coding sequence is TGTGCCAGCAGTCGACTGGAGGATCAGCCCCAGCATTTT.

The chain employs TRBV19 and TRBJ1-2, with 7 bases matching TRBD1. CDR1 is LNHDA, CDR2 SQIVND, per germline (reference sequence). CDR3 length: 13 amino acids. The J segment lost 4 bases and the V segment lost 6 bases, leaving 5 bases of the junction unmatched. The CDR3 sequence is CASRRDSIYGYTF. The CDR3 bases are TGTGCCAGTAGGCGGGACAGCATCTATGGCTACACCTTC.

The J gene is TRBJ2-3, the V gene TRBV5-1; D gene uncertain. The CDR3 contains 13 residues. V was pared by 4 bases and J by 9 bases, with 15 bases between. Germline V gene sequence: CDR1 SGHRS, CDR2 YFSETQ. The CDR3, as DNA: TGCGCCAGCAGCCGTTCTTTGGATGGCACGCAGTATTTT. It yields the protein CASSRSLDGTQYF.

The rearrangement joins TRBV9 to TRBJ2-2; 11 nucleotides match TRBD2. V shed 3 bases, J shed 0 bases, and the junction held 1 base outside the gene matches. The CDR3 runs 16 residues. CDR1 and CDR2 (germline): SGDLS, YYNGEE. CDR3 nucleotides: TGTGCCAGCAGCGCGGGACTAGCGGCGAACACCGGGGAGCTGTTTTTT. It yields the protein CASSAGLAANTGELFF.

V is TRBV19 and J is TRBJ1-2; D ambiguous. Deletions cut 1 base from V and 4 bases from J, with 7 bases between. The CDR3 length is 13 residues. Germline CDR1 and CDR2: LNHDA and SQIVND (reference sequence). CDR3 amino acids: CASSIGGFYGYTF. The CDR3 DNA reads as TGTGCCAGTAGTATAGGCGGATTCTATGGCTACACCTTC.

V is TRBV30 and J is TRBJ1-2; D gene ambiguous. Trimming left V 0 bases short and J 8 bases short, with 22 bases between. This CDR3 has 16 residues. CDR1 and CDR2 from the germline V gene are GTSNPN and SVGIG (reference sequence). CDR3 DNA: TGTGCCTGGAGTGTAAGGAGAACAGCCACCGGCGGGGGCTACACCTTC. It is translated as CAWSVRRTATGGGYTF.

The rearrangement uses TRBV11-2 and TRBJ2-1; 8 bases map to TRBD2. CDR3 length: 16 residues. The germline V gene encodes CDR1 SGHAT and CDR2 FQNNGV. V was pared by 3 bases and J by 6 bases, with 10 bases of the junction left unmatched. The CDR3 DNA reads TGTGCCAGCAGCTTGGCCCTCGGGCGGGGGGCCAATGAGCAGTTCTTC. Its protein is CASSLALGRGANEQFF.

This chain joins TRBV9 and TRBJ2-5; TRBD1 might be the D (6 bases). The assigned J gene may be wrong: the sequence end matches TRBJ2-7 better. CDR1 and CDR2 from the germline V gene are SGDLS and YYNGEE. This CDR3 spans 15 amino acids. The DNA for the CDR3 is TGTGCCAGCAGCGTAGGATCAGGGGCCCCCTACGAGCAGTACTTC. Its protein is CASSVGSGAPYEQYF.